This entry is about one TCR beta chain. The antigen is unknown. The data were taken from a study of shared clonotypes between healthy human individuals. Study results and caveats: Exclusively blood specimens were collected; tissue repertoires likely differ.

Roughly 200 ng DNA, around 30,000 T cell genomes, went into each sorted-subset replicate PCR. Authors' analysis steps: Without quality scores, immunoSEQ junctional reads could not be filtered like full-length reads. Some clones are missing from TCRdb's copy, which holds only in-frame ones; the method was immunoSEQ multiplex PCR. The V and J calls and clone size are taken from that table; D and trimming were inferred from the DNA. The sample records 1.4 million or so clones, about 98.5% being singletons. The TCR comes from a man younger than 40 in good health. The sequencing input was naive CD4+ T cells sorted from blood. The subset here: CD45RA+ positively selected.

The CDR3: CASSPGGSGYSYEQYF. CDR3 DNA: TGTGCCAGCAGCCCGGGGGGTAGCGGATACTCCTACGAGCAGTACTTC. The chain links TRBV28 to TRBJ2-7, with 7 bases matching TRBD2. Losses at the gene ends were 6 bases for V and 0 bases for J; bases not matched to a gene: 11. Germline V gene lookup returns CDR1 MDHEN and CDR2 SYDVKM. This CDR3 has 16 residues.